This TCR beta chain is from a study of T cell responses to AZD1222 COVID-19 vaccine. Only in-frame clones appear in the TCRdb table, and some are missing; sequencing was by immunoSEQ multiplex PCR. Here the sample spans about 70,000 clones, around 90% being singletons. Between the trimmed V and J ends, which lost 4 bases and 0 bases, there was a span of 4 bases. The CDR3 has 13 residues. Germline V lookup: CDR1 KGHSH, CDR2 LQKENI. V gene TRBV18 combines with J gene TRBJ1-5; D gene unclear. The TCR sequence derives from an adult who received the AZD1222 COVID-19 vaccine. The sequences come from peripheral blood, collected 28 days after the second AZD1222 dose. In DNA, the CDR3 is TGTGCCAGCTCACAAGGTAGCAATCAGCCCCAGCATTTT. Protein: CASSQGSNQPQHF. The full variable domain, rest sourced from reference TRBV18 and TRBJ1-5, is NAGVMQNPRHLVRRRGQEARLRCSPMKGHSHVYWYRQLPEEGLKFMVYLQKENIIDESGMPKERFSAEFPKEGPSILRIQQVVRGDSAAYFCASSQGSNQPQHFGDGTRLSIL.